The 14 T cell receptor beta chains given below trace back to one sample, sequenced in a study of T cells in Graves' hyperthyroidism and ophthalmopathy. TCR beta CDR3 regions were amplified from RNA transcripts. RT-PCR in the first round (using the HTBI primer set) targeted the TCR CDR3. TCRdb called the multiplex PCR reads again in MiXCR, with one record for every CDR3 protein. The top ten hold over 12% of the sample, which has around 450,000 distinct CDR3 sequences, approximately 15% seen once. The sample consisted of blood. The receptor set was obtained from a woman aged 18-35 years with Graves' hyperthyroidism.

This clonotype was found a few times. V usage is TRBV15 and J usage is TRBJ2-1; the D gene could be TRBD1 or TRBD2 (7 bases each). CDR1 is LNHNV and CDR2 is YYDKDF in the germline V gene (reference sequence). The length of the CDR3 is 12 residues. Deletions cut 7 bases from V and 8 bases from J, with 12 bases between. The CDR3 protein is CATTGGGDEQFF. CDR3 sequence (DNA): TGTGCCACCACAGGGGGGGGCGATGAGCAGTTCTTC.

The rearrangement joins TRBV6-2 or TRBV6-3 to TRBJ2-2; the match to TRBD2 covers 9 bases. Trimming at V came to 6 bases and at J to 7 bases, leaving 9 bases not matched to a gene. Germline V CDR1 and CDR2: MNHEY, SVGEGT. There are 15 residues in the CDR3. CDR3 residues: CASRQSGGFGGELFF. The CDR3 DNA reads TGTGCCAGCAGACAAAGCGGGGGGTTCGGCGGGGAGCTGTTTTTT.

The chain has TRBV20-1 and TRBJ2-5; D unclear. The CDR3 extends over 14 amino acids. V was cut by 0 bases and J by 2 bases, with 10 bases left in between. Germline V gene lookup returns CDR1 DFQATT and CDR2 SNEGSKA (reference sequence). CDR3 in amino acids: CSARDEASQETQYF. The DNA of the CDR3 is TGCAGTGCTAGAGATGAGGCGTCGCAAGAGACCCAGTACTTC.

The chain carries TRBV3-1 and TRBJ1-4; tentative D call: TRBD1 (5 bases). Germline V gives CDR1 LGHDT, CDR2 YNNKEL (reference sequence). This CDR3 spans 14 amino acids. Trimming took 2 bases from V and 2 from J, leaving 6 bases between them. The CDR3 DNA reads as TGTGCCAGCAGCCAACAGGGTACTAATGAAAAACTGTTTTTT. Protein: CASSQQGTNEKLFF.

This clonotype was detected many times. This chain connects TRBV28 to TRBJ2-1; 8 bases are shared with TRBD2. Germline V gene lookup returns CDR1 MDHEN and CDR2 SYDVKM. V lost 3 bases to trimming and J lost 5 bases; unmatched junction nucleotides: 18. The CDR3 length is 19 residues. The CDR3 bases are TGTGCCAGCAGTTTTATCGGCCGAGGCGGGAGGTTTAGGGACAATGAGCAGTTCTTC. Translated: CASSFIGRGGRFRDNEQFF.

The table lists this clonotype with a few counts. The gene calls are TRBV18 and TRBJ2-7, with 7 positions matching TRBD2. CDR1 KGHSH and CDR2 LQKENI come from the germline V gene. Trimming cost V 0 bases and J 5 bases; bases outside gene matches: 1. The CDR3 contains 13 residues. CDR3 coding DNA: TGTGCCAGCTCACCACCGGGGGGGGACGAGCAGTACTTC. Its translation is CASSPPGGDEQYF.

The CDR3 DNA reads as TGTGCCAGCTGCAGGGGCTACTCCTACGAGCAGTTCTTC. It encodes CASCRGYSYEQFF. This chain connects TRBV6-2 or TRBV6-3 to TRBJ2-7; D perhaps matches TRBD1 (6 bases). The end of the DNA aligns better with TRBJ2-1, so the J call may be wrong. Germline V gene sequence: CDR1 MNHEY, CDR2 SVGEGT. The CDR3 is made up of 13 amino acids.

This clonotype has at least ten counts. This chain uses TRBV5-1 with TRBJ2-1, with unresolved D. Between the trimmed V and J ends, which lost 4 bases and 0 bases, there was a span of 20 bases. The CDR3 consists of 18 residues. The germline CDR1 and CDR2 sequences are SGHRS and YFSETQ. CDR3 nucleotide sequence: TGCGCCAGCAGCCTCCGACCACCGGCAGGAAGCTCCTACAATGAGCAGTTCTTC. It specifies CASSLRPPAGSSYNEQFF.

J is TRBJ2-7 and V is TRBV5-4, with D perhaps matching TRBD2 (5 bases). V was pared by 3 bases and J by 4 bases, with 14 bases between. The germline CDR1 and CDR2 sequences are SGHNT and YYREEE (reference sequence). CDR3 length equals 14 residues. This CDR3 is CASSSTGTLYEQYF. CDR3 coding DNA: TGTGCCAGCAGCTCGACGGGAACCCTATACGAGCAGTACTTC.

This clonotype occurred many times. The V gene is TRBV6-2 or TRBV6-3, the J gene TRBJ2-5; D remains ambiguous. Germline V lookup: CDR1 MNHEY, CDR2 SVGEGT. The CDR3 totals 15 residues. The V and J ends lost 5 bases and 2 bases respectively, with 15 bases between them. CDR3 sequence (DNA): TGTGCCAGCAGTCCCGGGCGGCGCACGCAAGAGACCCAGTACTTC. The encoded protein is CASSPGRRTQETQYF.

This clonotype was recorded at least ten times. V is TRBV12-3 or TRBV12-4 and J is TRBJ2-1; 12 nucleotides line up with TRBD1. V shed 3 bases, J shed 8 bases, and the junction held 8 bases outside the gene matches. This CDR3 contains 16 residues. CDR3 sequence reads: CASSFEGTGGGHEQFF. DNA of the CDR3: TGTGCCAGCAGTTTCGAGGGGACAGGGGGCGGGCATGAGCAGTTCTTC.

This rearrangement joins TRBV27 to TRBJ2-5, with TRBD1 identical over 7 bases. The CDR3 extends over 14 amino acids. J lost 5 bases, V lost 4 bases, and 7 bases had no gene match. Looked up from germline, CDR1 is MNHEY and CDR2 is SMNVEV (reference sequence). The CDR3 sequence is CASSWDRSGETQYF. CDR3 DNA sequence: TGTGCCAGCAGTTGGGACAGATCTGGCGAGACCCAGTACTTC.

This chain joins TRBV29-1 and TRBJ1-4; D not certain. The V end was cut by 2 bases, the J end by 2 bases, with 0 bases between. Per the germline V gene, CDR1 is SQVTM and CDR2 is ANQGSEA. The CDR3 runs 11 residues. The CDR3: CSVETNEKLFF. In DNA, the CDR3 is TGCAGCGTTGAAACTAATGAAAAACTGTTTTTT. The full variable domain, rest sourced from reference TRBV29-1 and TRBJ1-4, is SAVISQKPSRDICQRGTSLTIQCQVDSQVTMMFWYRQQPGQSLTLIATANQGSEATYESGFVIDKFPISRPNLTFSTLTVSNMSPEDSSIYLCSVETNEKLFFGSGTQLSVL.

The rearrangement joins TRBV7-9 to TRBJ1-2; TRBD1 agrees at 8 bases. Trimming took 6 bases from V and 8 from J; bases not matched to a gene: 11. CDR3 size: 14 residues. Germline loops: CDR1 SEHNR, CDR2 FQNEAQ (reference sequence). CDR3 region: CASSQTETGEGYTF. The CDR3 nucleotides are TGTGCCAGCAGTCAGACCGAGACAGGGGAGGGCTACACCTTC.